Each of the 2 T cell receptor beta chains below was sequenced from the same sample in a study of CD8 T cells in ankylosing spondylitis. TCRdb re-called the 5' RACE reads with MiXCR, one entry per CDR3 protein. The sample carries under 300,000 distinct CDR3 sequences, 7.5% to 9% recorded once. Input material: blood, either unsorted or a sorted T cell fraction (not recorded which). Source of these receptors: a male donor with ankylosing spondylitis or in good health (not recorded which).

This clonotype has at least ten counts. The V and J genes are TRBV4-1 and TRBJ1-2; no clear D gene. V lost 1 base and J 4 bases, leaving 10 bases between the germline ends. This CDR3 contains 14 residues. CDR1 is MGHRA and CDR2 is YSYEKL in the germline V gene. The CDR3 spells CASSQVGNFYGYTF. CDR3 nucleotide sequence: TGCGCCAGCAGCCAAGTGGGGAACTTCTATGGCTACACCTTC.

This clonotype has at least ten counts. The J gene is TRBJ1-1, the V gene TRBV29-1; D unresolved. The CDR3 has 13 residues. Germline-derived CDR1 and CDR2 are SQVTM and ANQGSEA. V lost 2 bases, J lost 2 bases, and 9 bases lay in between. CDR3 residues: CSVEIRENTEAFF. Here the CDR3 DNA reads TGCAGCGTTGAAATTCGGGAAAACACTGAAGCTTTCTTT.